Presented here are 2 T cell receptor beta chains from one specimen sequenced in a study of T cell repertoires in aging, cancer and after chemotherapy (dated by TCRdb to 2018 to 2020). Instead of sorted cells or RNA, genomic DNA extracted from peripheral blood served as the source for amplifying TCR beta rearrangements. The listed sequencing device is Illumina MiSeq. Rearranged TRB sequences spanning V, D and J segments were amplified by multiplex touch-down PCR using a mixed TRB-A/B primer pool. TCRdb itself trimmed the public reads at Q25 with fastp, ran MiXCR and retained productive beta chains. Under each unique CDR3 protein, matching rows form one entry showing the most common genes and DNA. The sample table records about 11,000 distinct CDR3 sequences; roughly a quarter of these occur just once. Together, the top ten hold 1.5% to 2% of the sample. The material sequenced was blood. The receptors were gathered from a human donor in good health.

This clonotype is judged medium-sized. The V and J genes are TRBV6-1 and TRBJ1-3; D not resolved. Germline V gene data show CDR1 as MNHNS and CDR2 as SASEGT. V was cut by 2 bases and J by 0 bases, with 5 bases left in between. CDR3 size: 14 residues. This chain's CDR3 is CASSEQDSGNTIYF. In DNA, the CDR3 is TGTGCCAGCAGTGAACAGGACTCTGGAAACACCATATATTTT.

This clonotype was observed a few times. This chain uses TRBV7-3 with TRBJ2-1; 10 nucleotides align to TRBD1. The CDR3 is 14 residues long. Losses at the gene ends were 3 bases for V and 7 bases for J; bases not matched to a gene: 3. Germline CDR1 and CDR2: SGHTA and FQGTGA. The CDR3 DNA reads TGTGCCAGCAGCTTTGGGGGACAGGGGAATGAGCAGTTCTTC. Translated: CASSFGGQGNEQFF.